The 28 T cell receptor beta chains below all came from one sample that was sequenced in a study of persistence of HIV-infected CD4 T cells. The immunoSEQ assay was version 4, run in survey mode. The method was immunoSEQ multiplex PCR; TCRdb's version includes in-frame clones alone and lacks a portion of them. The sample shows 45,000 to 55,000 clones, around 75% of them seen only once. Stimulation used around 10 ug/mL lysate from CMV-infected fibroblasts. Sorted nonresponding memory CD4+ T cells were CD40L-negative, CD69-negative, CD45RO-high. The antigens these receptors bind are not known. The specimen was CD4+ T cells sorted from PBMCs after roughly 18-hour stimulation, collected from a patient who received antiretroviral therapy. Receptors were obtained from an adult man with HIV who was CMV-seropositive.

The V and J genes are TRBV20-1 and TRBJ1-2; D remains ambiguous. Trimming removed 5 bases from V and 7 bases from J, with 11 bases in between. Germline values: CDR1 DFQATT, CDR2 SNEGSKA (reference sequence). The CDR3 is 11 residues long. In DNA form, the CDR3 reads TGCAGTGCTTTAACAGCCGGTGGCTACACCTTC. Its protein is CSALTAGGYTF.

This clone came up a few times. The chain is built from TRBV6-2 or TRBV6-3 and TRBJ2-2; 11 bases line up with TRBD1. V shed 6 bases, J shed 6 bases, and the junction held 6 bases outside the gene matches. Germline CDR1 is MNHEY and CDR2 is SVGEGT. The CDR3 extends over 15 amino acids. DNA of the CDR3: TGTGCCAGCAGCCGGACAGGGGGCGATTCCGGGGAGCTGTTTTTT. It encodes CASSRTGGDSGELFF.

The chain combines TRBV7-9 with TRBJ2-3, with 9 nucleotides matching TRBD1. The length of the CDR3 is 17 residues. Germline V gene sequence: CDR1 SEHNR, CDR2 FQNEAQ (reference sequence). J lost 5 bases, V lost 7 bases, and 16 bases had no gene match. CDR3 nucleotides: TGTGCCAGCACCCCGAGGGAATCGGGACAGGGAGTAGATACGCAGTATTTT. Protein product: CASTPRESGQGVDTQYF.

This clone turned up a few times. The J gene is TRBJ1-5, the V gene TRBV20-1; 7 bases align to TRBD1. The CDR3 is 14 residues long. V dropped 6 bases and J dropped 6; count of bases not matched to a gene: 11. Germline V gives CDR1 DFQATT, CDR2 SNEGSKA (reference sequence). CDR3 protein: CSASGTGAPQPQHF. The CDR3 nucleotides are TGCAGTGCCAGTGGTACAGGGGCCCCTCAGCCCCAGCATTTT.

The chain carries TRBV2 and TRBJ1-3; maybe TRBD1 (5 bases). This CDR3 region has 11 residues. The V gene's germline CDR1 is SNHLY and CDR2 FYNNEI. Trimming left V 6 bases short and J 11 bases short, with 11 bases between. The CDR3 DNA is TGTGCCAGCAGGGGGCACGACCCCATATATTTT. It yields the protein CASRGHDPIYF.

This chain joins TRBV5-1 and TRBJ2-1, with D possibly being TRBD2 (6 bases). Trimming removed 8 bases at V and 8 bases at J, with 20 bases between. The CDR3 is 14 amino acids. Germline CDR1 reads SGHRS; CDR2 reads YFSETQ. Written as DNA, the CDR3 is TGCGCCAGTGGATTGGGGGGAGGATCGTATGAGCAGTTCTTC. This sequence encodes CASGLGGGSYEQFF.

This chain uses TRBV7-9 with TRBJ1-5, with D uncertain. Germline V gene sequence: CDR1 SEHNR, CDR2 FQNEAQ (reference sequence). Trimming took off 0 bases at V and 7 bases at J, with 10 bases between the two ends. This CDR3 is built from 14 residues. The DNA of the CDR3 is TGTGCCAGCAGCTTAGCGCAGAGTGAACAGCCCCAGCATTTT. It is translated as CASSLAQSEQPQHF.

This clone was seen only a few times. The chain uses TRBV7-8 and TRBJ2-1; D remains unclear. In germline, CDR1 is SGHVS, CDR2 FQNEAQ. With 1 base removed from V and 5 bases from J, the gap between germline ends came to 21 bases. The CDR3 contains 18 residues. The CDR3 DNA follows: TGTGCCAGCAGCTTAGTTTTACGGTCCGCAAGCCGCAACAATGAGCAGTTCTTC. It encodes CASSLVLRSASRNNEQFF.

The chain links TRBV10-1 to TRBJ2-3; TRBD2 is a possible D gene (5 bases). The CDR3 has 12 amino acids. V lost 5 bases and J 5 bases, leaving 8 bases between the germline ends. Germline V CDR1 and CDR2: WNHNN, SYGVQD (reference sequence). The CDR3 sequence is CASSRGIDTQYF. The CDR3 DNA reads TGCGCCAGCAGTCGGGGAATAGATACGCAGTATTTT.

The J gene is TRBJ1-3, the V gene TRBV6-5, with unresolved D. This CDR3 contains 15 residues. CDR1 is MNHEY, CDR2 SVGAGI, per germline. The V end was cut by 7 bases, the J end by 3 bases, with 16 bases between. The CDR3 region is CASMGWAGFGNTIYF. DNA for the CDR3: TGTGCCAGCATGGGGTGGGCAGGATTTGGAAACACCATATATTTT.

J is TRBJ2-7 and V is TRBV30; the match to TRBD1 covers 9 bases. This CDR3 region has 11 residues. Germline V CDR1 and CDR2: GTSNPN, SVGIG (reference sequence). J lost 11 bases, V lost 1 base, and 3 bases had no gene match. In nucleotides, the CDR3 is TGTGCCTGGAGTGAGGGACAGGGAAAGTACTTC. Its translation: CAWSEGQGKYF.

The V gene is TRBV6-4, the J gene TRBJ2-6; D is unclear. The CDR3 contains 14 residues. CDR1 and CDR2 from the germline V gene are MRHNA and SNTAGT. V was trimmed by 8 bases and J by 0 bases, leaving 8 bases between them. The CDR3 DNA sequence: TGTGCCAGCCAGCCGGTCTCTGGGGCCAACGTCCTGACTTTC. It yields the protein CASQPVSGANVLTF.

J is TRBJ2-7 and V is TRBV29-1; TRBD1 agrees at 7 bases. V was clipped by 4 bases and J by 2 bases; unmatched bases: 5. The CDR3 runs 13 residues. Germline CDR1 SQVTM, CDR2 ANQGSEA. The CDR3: CSVGPGGPYEQYF. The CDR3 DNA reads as TGCAGCGTTGGGCCAGGGGGTCCCTACGAGCAGTACTTC.

CDR3 sequence reads: CASSLGLGVQPQHF. CDR3 DNA: TGTGCCAGCAGTTTGGGTCTGGGGGTTCAGCCCCAGCATTTT. The chain has TRBV28 and TRBJ1-5, with D tentatively TRBD1 (5 bases). The CDR3 has 14 residues. V lost 3 bases, J lost 6 bases, and 12 bases lay in between. Germline CDR1 is MDHEN and CDR2 is SYDVKM. Using reference TRBV28 and TRBJ1-5 for the parts outside the CDR3, the full variable domain is DVKVTQSSRYLVKRTGEKVFLECVQDMDHENMFWYRQDPGLGLRLIYFSYDVKMKEKGDIPEGYSVSREKKERFSLILESASTNQTSMYLCASSLGLGVQPQHFGDGTRLSIL.

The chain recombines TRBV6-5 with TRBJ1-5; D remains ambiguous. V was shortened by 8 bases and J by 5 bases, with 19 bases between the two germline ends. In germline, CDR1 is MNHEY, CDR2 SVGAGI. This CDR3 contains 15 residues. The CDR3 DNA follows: TGTGCCAGCTGTTGGGCGGGAATAGAGGATCAGCCCCAGCATTTT. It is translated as CASCWAGIEDQPQHF.

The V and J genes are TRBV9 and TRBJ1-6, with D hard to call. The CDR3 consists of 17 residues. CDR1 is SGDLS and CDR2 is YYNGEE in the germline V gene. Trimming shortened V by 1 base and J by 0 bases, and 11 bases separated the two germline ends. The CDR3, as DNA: TGTGCCAGCAGCGTACTAGACGGCCGCTCCTATAATTCACCCCTCCACTTT. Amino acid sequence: CASSVLDGRSYNSPLHF.

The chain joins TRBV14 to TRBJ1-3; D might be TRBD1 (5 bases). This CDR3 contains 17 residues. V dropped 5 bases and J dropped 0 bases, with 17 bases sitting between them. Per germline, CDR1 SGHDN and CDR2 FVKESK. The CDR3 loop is CASSSQGATPSGNTIYF. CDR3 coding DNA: TGTGCCAGCAGCTCCCAAGGGGCTACCCCCTCTGGAAACACCATATATTTT. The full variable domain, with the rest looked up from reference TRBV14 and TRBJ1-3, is EAGVTQFPSHSVIEKGQTVTLRCDPISGHDNLYWYRRVMGKEIKFLLHFVKESKQDESGMPNNRFLAERTGGTYSTLKVQPAELEDSGVYFCASSSQGATPSGNTIYFGEGSWLTVV.

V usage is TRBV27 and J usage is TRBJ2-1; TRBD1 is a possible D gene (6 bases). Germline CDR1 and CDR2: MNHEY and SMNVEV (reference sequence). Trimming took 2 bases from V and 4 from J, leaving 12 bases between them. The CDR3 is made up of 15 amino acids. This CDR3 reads CASSLVSGVYNEQFF. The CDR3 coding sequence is TGTGCCAGCAGTTTAGTTTCAGGGGTTTACAATGAGCAGTTCTTC.

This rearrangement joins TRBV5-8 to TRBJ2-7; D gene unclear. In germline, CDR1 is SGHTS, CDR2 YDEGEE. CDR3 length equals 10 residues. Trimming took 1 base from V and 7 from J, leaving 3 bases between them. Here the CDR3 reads CASSLTEQYF. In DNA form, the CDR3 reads TGTGCCAGCAGCTTGACAGAGCAGTACTTC.

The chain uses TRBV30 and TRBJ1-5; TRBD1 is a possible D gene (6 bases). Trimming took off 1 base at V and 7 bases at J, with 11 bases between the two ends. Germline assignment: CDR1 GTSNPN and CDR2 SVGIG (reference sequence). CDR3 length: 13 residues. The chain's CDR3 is CAWSAGEWQPQHF. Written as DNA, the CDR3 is TGTGCCTGGAGTGCAGGGGAGTGGCAGCCCCAGCATTTT.

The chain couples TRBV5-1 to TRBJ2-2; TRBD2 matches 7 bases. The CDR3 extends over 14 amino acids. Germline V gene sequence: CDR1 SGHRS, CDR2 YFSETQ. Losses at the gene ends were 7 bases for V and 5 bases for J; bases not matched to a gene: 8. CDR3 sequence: CASELSGGTGELFF. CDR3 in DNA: TGCGCCAGCGAGCTTTCGGGGGGTACCGGGGAGCTGTTTTTT. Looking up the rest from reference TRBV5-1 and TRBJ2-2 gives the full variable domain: KAGVTQTPRYLIKTRGQQVTLSCSPISGHRSVSWYQQTPGQGLQFLFEYFSETQRNKGNFPGRFSGRQFSNSRSEMNVSTLELGDSALYLCASELSGGTGELFFGEGSRLTVL.

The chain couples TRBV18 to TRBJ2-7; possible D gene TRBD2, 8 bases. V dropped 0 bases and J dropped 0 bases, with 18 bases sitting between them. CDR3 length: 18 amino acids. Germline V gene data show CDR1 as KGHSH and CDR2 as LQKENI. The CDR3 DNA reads TGTGCCAGCTCACCACCCCAGGGGGTTAGCGGGGCCTCCTACGAGCAGTACTTC. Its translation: CASSPPQGVSGASYEQYF.

The CDR3 DNA reads as TGTGCCAGTAGTCTAGGGACCGAGCGACCCCTCCACTTT. Its translation: CASSLGTERPLHF. The rearrangement uses TRBV19 and TRBJ1-6; D perhaps matches TRBD1 (5 bases). Trimming cost V 5 bases and J 12 bases, with 14 bases left between them. The V gene's germline CDR1 is LNHDA and CDR2 SQIVND (reference sequence). This CDR3 contains 13 residues.

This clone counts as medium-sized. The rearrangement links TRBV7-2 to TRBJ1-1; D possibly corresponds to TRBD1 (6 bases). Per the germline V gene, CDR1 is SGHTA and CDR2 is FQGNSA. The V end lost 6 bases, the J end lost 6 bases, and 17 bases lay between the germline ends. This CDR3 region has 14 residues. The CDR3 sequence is CASSLTGPRSEAFF. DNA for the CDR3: TGTGCCAGCAGTTTGACAGGTCCCCGTTCTGAAGCTTTCTTT.

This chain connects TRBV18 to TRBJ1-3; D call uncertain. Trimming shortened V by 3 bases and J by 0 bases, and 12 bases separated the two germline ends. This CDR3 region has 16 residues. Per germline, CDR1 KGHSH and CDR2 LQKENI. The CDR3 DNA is TGTGCCAGCTCACCGGAACAGACCTTCTCTGGAAACACCATATATTTT. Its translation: CASSPEQTFSGNTIYF.

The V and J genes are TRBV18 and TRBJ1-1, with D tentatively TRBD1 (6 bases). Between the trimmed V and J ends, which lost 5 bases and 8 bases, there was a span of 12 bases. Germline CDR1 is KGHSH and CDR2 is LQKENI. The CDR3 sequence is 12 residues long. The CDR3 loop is CASSSDGTEAFF. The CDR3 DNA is TGTGCCAGCTCATCGGACGGGACAGAAGCTTTCTTT.

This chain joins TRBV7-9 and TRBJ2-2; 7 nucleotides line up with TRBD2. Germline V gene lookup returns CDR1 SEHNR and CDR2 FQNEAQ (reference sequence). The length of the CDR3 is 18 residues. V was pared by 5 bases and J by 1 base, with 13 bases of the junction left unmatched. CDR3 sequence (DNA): TGTGCCAGCAGCCGTTCCGTCATAGCGGGCCTGAACACCGGGGAGCTGTTTTTT. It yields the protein CASSRSVIAGLNTGELFF.

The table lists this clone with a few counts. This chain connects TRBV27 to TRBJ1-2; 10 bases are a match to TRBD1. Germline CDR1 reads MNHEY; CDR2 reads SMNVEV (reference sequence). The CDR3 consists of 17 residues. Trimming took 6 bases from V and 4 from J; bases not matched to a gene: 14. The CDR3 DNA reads TGTGCCAGCAGATACAAGGGACAGGGGACACCTACCTATGGCTACACCTTC. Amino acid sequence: CASRYKGQGTPTYGYTF.